The next 22 T cell receptor beta chains were all read from a single sample in a study of OX40 agonist ivuxolimab in advanced cancers. Library prep was done by the immunoSEQ multiplex PCR assay. TCRdb limited this immuneACCESS table to in-frame rearrangements with V and J called. A share of clones is missing; checked studies link under half to unresolved V genes, and the rest is unexplained. Within this sample are more than 60,000 clones, with around 87% of them counted one time only. The ten top clones hold approximately 1.1% of the sample. This specimen consisted of CD4+ or CD8+ T cells sorted from blood, obtained in a trial of the OX40 agonist ivuxolimab. The receptors were sampled from an adult with an advanced solid tumor such as melanoma, head and neck, liver or kidney cancer.

This clone is labeled as medium-sized. V and J are TRBV5-1 and TRBJ2-7, with a tentative D call TRBD1 (6 bases). Trimming took off 3 bases at V and 5 bases at J, with 21 bases between the two ends. This CDR3 is built from 16 residues. Germline loops: CDR1 SGHRS, CDR2 YFSETQ. The CDR3 region is CASSSRMRDRPHEQYF. The CDR3 nucleotides read TGCGCCAGCAGCTCTCGAATGAGAGACAGGCCTCACGAGCAGTACTTC.

The chain uses TRBV18 and TRBJ1-2; TRBD1 aligns across 7 bases. This CDR3 comprises 15 residues. CDR1 is KGHSH and CDR2 is LQKENI in the germline V gene. The junction had 7 bases not matched to a gene; V was cut back by 3 bases and J by 3 bases. This CDR3 reads CASSPTGTPDYGYTF. The DNA for the CDR3 is TGTGCCAGCTCACCGACAGGGACCCCCGACTATGGCTACACCTTC.

J is TRBJ1-5 and V is TRBV5-8; D is possibly TRBD1 (5 bases). The CDR3 covers 15 residues. The germline CDR1 and CDR2 sequences are SGHTS and YDEGEE. Trimming took off 0 bases at V and 4 bases at J, with 11 bases between the two ends. This CDR3 is CASSLGQGGNQPQHF. Here the CDR3 DNA reads TGTGCCAGCAGCTTGGGCCAGGGTGGTAATCAGCCCCAGCATTTT.

V gene TRBV27 combines with J gene TRBJ1-1; 7 nucleotides agree with TRBD1. Germline CDR1 MNHEY, CDR2 SMNVEV (reference sequence). This CDR3 comprises 14 residues. Losses at the gene ends were 6 bases for V and 6 bases for J; bases not matched to a gene: 10. In DNA, the CDR3 is TGTGCCAGCAGAAAAGCTGGACAGGCCTCTGAAGCTTTCTTT. Translated: CASRKAGQASEAFF.

V and J are TRBV18 and TRBJ1-1; a weak D match, TRBD1 (5 bases). The germline gives CDR1 KGHSH, CDR2 LQKENI. This CDR3 has 15 residues. With 5 bases removed from V and 6 bases from J, the gap between germline ends came to 19 bases. In nucleotides, the CDR3 is TGTGCCAGCTCAAAAAAGGCCCTAGGGGTGGCTGAAGCTTTCTTT. Translating gives CASSKKALGVAEAFF.

This clone occurred once. This rearrangement joins TRBV6-5 to TRBJ1-6; weak D call: TRBD1 (5 bases). Germline lookup yields CDR1 MNHEY and CDR2 SVGAGI. With 5 bases removed from V and 9 bases from J, the gap between germline ends came to 14 bases. The CDR3 extends over 14 amino acids. The DNA of the CDR3 is TGTGCCAGCAGTAACCAGGGAATTTCTTCACCCCTCCACTTT. Translated: CASSNQGISSPLHF.

A remark on this clone: The junction departs from the called germline gene at one end, perhaps through a read error. At the DNA level, this CDR3 is encoded by other sequences in the same sample as well. Written as DNA, the CDR3 is TGTGCTAGCAGCTTAGCGGGGGAGACCCAGTACTTC. Translating it yields CASSLAGETQYF. The V and J genes are TRBV7-7 and TRBJ2-5; 8 bases align to TRBD2. The CDR3 has 12 amino acids. The V gene's germline CDR1 is SSHAT and CDR2 FNYEAQ (reference sequence).

The chain has TRBV11-2 and TRBJ1-1; D possibly corresponds to TRBD1 (6 bases). Trimming took off 4 bases at V and 1 base at J, with 7 bases between the two ends. This CDR3 is built from 13 residues. Germline-derived CDR1 and CDR2 are SGHAT and FQNNGV. CDR3 region: CASSSDRNTEAFF. Here the CDR3 DNA reads TGTGCCAGCAGCTCGGACAGGAACACTGAAGCTTTCTTT.

The chain links TRBV5-1 to TRBJ2-2, with TRBD1 identical over 8 bases. Trimming removed 4 bases from V and 6 bases from J; junction bases left unmatched: 8. The CDR3 sequence is 15 residues long. Germline assignment: CDR1 SGHRS and CDR2 YFSETQ. CDR3 amino acids: CASSGGQVLPGELFF. The CDR3 DNA is TGCGCCAGCAGCGGGGGACAGGTTCTTCCCGGGGAGCTGTTTTTT.

The chain couples TRBV7-6 to TRBJ2-7, with D perhaps matching TRBD1 (6 bases). The CDR3 has 16 amino acids. Germline values: CDR1 SGHVS, CDR2 FNYEAQ. Trimming stripped 1 base from V and 2 bases from J, with 15 bases between. This chain's CDR3 is CASSLVSAGTTYEQYF. For the CDR3, the DNA is TGTGCCAGCAGCTTAGTCTCTGCAGGGACAACCTACGAGCAGTACTTC. The variable domain in full, completed from reference TRBV7-6 and TRBJ2-7, reads GAGVSQSPRYKVTKRGQDVALRCDPISGHVSLYWYRQALGQGPEFLTYFNYEAQQDKSGLPNDRFSAERPEGSISTLTIQRTEQRDSAMYRCASSLVSAGTTYEQYFGPGTRLTVT.

This chain links TRBV5-1 with TRBJ1-6; a possible D gene is TRBD1 (6 bases). This CDR3 has 14 amino acids. The germline V and J ends were trimmed by 7 bases and 5 bases, with 13 bases remaining between them. In germline, CDR1 is SGHRS, CDR2 YFSETQ. In DNA, the CDR3 is TGCGCCAGCTGCGCCGGGGACAATAATTCACCCCTCCACTTT. Its protein product is CASCAGDNNSPLHF. Based on the CDR3 plus reference TRBV5-1 and TRBJ1-6, the full variable domain is KAGVTQTPRYLIKTRGQQVTLSCSPISGHRSVSWYQQTPGQGLQFLFEYFSETQRNKGNFPGRFSGRQFSNSRSEMNVSTLELGDSALYLCASCAGDNNSPLHFGNGTRLTVT.

This clone occurred a few times. V gene TRBV7-9 combines with J gene TRBJ1-2; 9 bases match TRBD1. The CDR3 totals 14 residues. V was pared by 4 bases and J by 2 bases, with 2 bases of the junction left unmatched. Germline CDR1 SEHNR, CDR2 FQNEAQ (reference sequence). Written as DNA, the CDR3 is TGTGCCAGCAGCTCGACAGGGGGAAACTATGGCTACACCTTC. Amino acid sequence: CASSSTGGNYGYTF.

Points on this clone: Other DNA sequences of this sample code for an identical CDR3. This chain connects TRBV19 to TRBJ1-5; D is uncertain. Looked up from germline, CDR1 is LNHDA and CDR2 is SQIVND (reference sequence). V gave up 1 base and J gave up 0 bases, with 4 bases separating them. The length of the CDR3 is 14 residues. The DNA of the CDR3 is TGTGCCAGTAGTATAGTAGGTAGCAATCAGCCCCAGCATTTT. Translated, it gives CASSIVGSNQPQHF.

V usage is TRBV2 and J usage is TRBJ2-3, with D tentatively TRBD1 (6 bases). The CDR3 consists of 13 residues. Germline loops: CDR1 SNHLY, CDR2 FYNNEI. Between the trimmed V and J ends, which lost 8 bases and 2 bases, there was a span of 11 bases. CDR3 DNA: TGTGCCAGCGGGGGACACTTCACAGATACGCAGTATTTT. It translates to CASGGHFTDTQYF.

The chain joins TRBV7-2 to TRBJ2-5; TRBD1 matches at 7 bases. The V segment lost 1 base and the J segment 4 bases; nucleotides outside the gene matches: 3. Germline V lookup: CDR1 SGHTA, CDR2 FQGNSA. CDR3 length equals 14 residues. The DNA for the CDR3 is TGTGCCAGCAGCTTAGGCGCAGGGGGAGAGACCCAGTACTTC. The encoded protein is CASSLGAGGETQYF.

This clone was counted a single time. Here the CDR3 DNA reads TGCGCCAGCAGAATGCAGGGGGCCACGAGTTCCGCAGATACGCAGTATTTT. Protein sequence: CASRMQGATSSADTQYF. The chain couples TRBV10-1 to TRBJ2-3; 8 positions agree with TRBD1. Trimming took 6 bases from V and 4 from J; bases not matched to a gene: 15. CDR3 length: 17 residues. Germline CDR1 WNHNN, CDR2 SYGVQD (reference sequence).

The chain is built from TRBV11-2 and TRBJ1-1, with 8 nucleotides matching TRBD1. The germline CDR1 and CDR2 sequences are SGHAT and FQNNGV. J was trimmed by 0 bases and V by 5 bases; bases with no gene match: 5. This CDR3 is built from 15 residues. The CDR3 protein is CASSTGTGLNTEAFF. The CDR3 bases are TGTGCCAGCAGCACAGGGACAGGACTGAACACTGAAGCTTTCTTT.

The chain uses TRBV18 and TRBJ2-1; D remains unclear. Trimming left V 4 bases short and J 4 bases short, with 8 bases between. Germline V CDR1 and CDR2: KGHSH, LQKENI. The CDR3 length is 13 residues. The DNA for the CDR3 is TGTGCCAGCTCACGAGAACAGTACAATGAGCAGTTCTTC. This encodes CASSREQYNEQFF.

This rearrangement joins TRBV7-2 to TRBJ2-3; 12 bases map to TRBD2. Germline assignment: CDR1 SGHTA and CDR2 FQGNSA. The CDR3 has 19 amino acids. V dropped 5 bases and J dropped 3; count of bases not matched to a gene: 15. The CDR3 bases are TGTGCCAGCAGCCCACGGACTAGCGGGGTTGGAGGTAGGACAGATACGCAGTATTTT. This gives the protein CASSPRTSGVGGRTDTQYF.

The rearrangement joins TRBV5-4 to TRBJ1-1, with D tentatively TRBD1 (5 bases). V lost 4 bases and J 3 bases, leaving 10 bases between the germline ends. Germline CDR1 SGHNT, CDR2 YYREEE (reference sequence). The CDR3 totals 13 residues. The DNA of the CDR3 is TGTGCCAGCAGCGTTGACAGCCACACTGAAGCTTTCTTT. Translating gives CASSVDSHTEAFF.

A few counts support this clone. This chain connects TRBV4-2 to TRBJ1-6; unclear D gene. This CDR3 region has 16 residues. The ends were cut back, 1 base at V and 8 bases at J, with 15 bases in the middle. Germline values: CDR1 LGHNA, CDR2 YNFKEQ. CDR3 sequence reads: CASSQGSGGDYSPLHF. The DNA of the CDR3 is TGTGCCAGCAGCCAAGGGTCGGGCGGGGATTATTCACCCCTCCACTTT.

This chain connects TRBV5-1 to TRBJ1-4, with D uncertain. Germline-derived CDR1 and CDR2 are SGHRS and YFSETQ. CDR3 length: 16 amino acids. V lost 0 bases to trimming and J lost 5 bases, with 14 bases between them. CDR3 protein: CASSLAQATINEKLFF. The CDR3 DNA is TGCGCCAGCAGCTTGGCCCAGGCAACCATCAATGAAAAACTGTTTTTT.